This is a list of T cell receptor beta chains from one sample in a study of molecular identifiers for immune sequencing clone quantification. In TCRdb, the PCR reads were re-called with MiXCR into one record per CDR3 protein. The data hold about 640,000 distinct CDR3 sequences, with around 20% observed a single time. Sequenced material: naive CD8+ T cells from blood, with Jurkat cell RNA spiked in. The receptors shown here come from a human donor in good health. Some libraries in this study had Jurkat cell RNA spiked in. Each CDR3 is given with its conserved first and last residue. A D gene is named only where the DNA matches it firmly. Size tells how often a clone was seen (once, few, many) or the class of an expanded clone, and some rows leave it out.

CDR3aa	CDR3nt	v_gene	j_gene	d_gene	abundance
CASSLTGTTYTDTQYF	TGTGCCAGCAGCCTAACCGGGACTACTTACACAGATACGCAGTATTTT	TRBV5-8	TRBJ2-3	TRBD2	many
CASSMTSGAVDGYTF	TGTGCCAGTAGTATGACTTCAGGGGCGGTCGATGGCTACACCTTC	TRBV19	TRBJ1-2	.	few
CASRDGLAGEQETQYF	TGTGCCAGCAGGGACGGACTAGCGGGGGAGCAAGAGACCCAGTACTTC	TRBV6-1	TRBJ2-5	TRBD2	few
CSVEDPTGTGGSEAFF	TGCAGCGTTGAAGATCCCACCGGGACAGGGGGTTCTGAAGCTTTCTTT	TRBV29-1	TRBJ1-1	TRBD1	many
CASSIEGLVSEQFF	TGTGCCAGTAGTATAGAAGGACTAGTTTCCGAGCAGTTCTTC	TRBV19	TRBJ2-1	TRBD2	few
CASSSGPIPSTDTQYF	TGTGCCAGCAGCTCTGGACCGATCCCTAGCACAGATACGCAGTATTTT	TRBV5-6	TRBJ2-3	.	many
CACRVGTEAFF	TGTGCCTGCAGGGTGGGTACTGAAGCTTTCTTT	TRBV27	TRBJ1-1	.	.
CASGGQSSNTGELFF	TGTGCCAGTGGGGGACAGTCTTCGAACACCGGGGAGCTGTTTTTT	TRBV19	TRBJ2-2	TRBD1	.
CASSFLTGETEAFF	TGTGCCAGCAGTTTCCTCACAGGGGAAACTGAAGCTTTCTTT	TRBV28	TRBJ1-1	TRBD1	many
CASRTGGMGRLSGNTIYF	TGTGCCAGCAGGACCGGCGGGATGGGACGGCTCTCTGGAAACACCATATATTTT	TRBV6-5	TRBJ1-3	.	few
CASSRQGRYTEAFF	TGTGCCAGCAGCCGACAGGGCAGGTACACTGAAGCTTTCTTT	TRBV27	TRBJ1-1	TRBD1	.
CASTEQGWSGELFF	TGTGCCAGTACGGAACAGGGTTGGTCCGGGGAGCTGTTTTTT	TRBV19	TRBJ2-2	.	few
CASSMLAGENEQYF	TGTGCCAGTAGTATGCTAGCGGGAGAAAACGAGCAGTACTTC	TRBV19	TRBJ2-7	TRBD2	many
CASKWAGPYNEQFF	TGTGCCAGTAAATGGGCAGGGCCCTACAATGAGCAGTTCTTC	TRBV19	TRBJ2-1	.	few
CASREGVTEAFF	TGCGCCAGCAGAGAGGGGGTAACTGAAGCTTTCTTT	TRBV5-1	TRBJ1-1	.	many
CASSFELLAGEYEQYF	TGTGCCAGCAGTTTCGAATTGCTAGCGGGGGAATACGAGCAGTACTTC	TRBV6-5	TRBJ2-7	TRBD2	many
CASSLGGPDTQYF	TGTGCCAGCAGCTTAGGGGGGCCTGATACGCAGTATTTT	TRBV12-3/TRBV12-4	TRBJ2-3	.	many
CALTPGQGGFDEQFF	TGTGCCTTGACGCCGGGACAGGGTGGATTCGATGAGCAGTTCTTC	TRBV30	TRBJ2-1	TRBD1	many
CASSPGAGGYEQYF	TGTGCCAGCAGCCCGGGAGCGGGAGGCTACGAGCAGTACTTC	TRBV5-6	TRBJ2-7	TRBD2	many
CASSLPKQSMASYTDTQYF	TGTGCCAGCAGCTTACCCAAGCAGAGTATGGCTAGTTACACAGATACGCAGTATTTT	TRBV7-9	TRBJ2-3	.	many
CAWSDSHRDSPFYTNYGYTF	TGTGCCTGGAGTGACTCTCACCGGGACTCACCTTTTTATACTAACTATGGCTACACCTTC	TRBV30	TRBJ1-2	.	.
CASSPGSLNTGELFF	TGTGCCAGCAGTCCGGGCTCGTTGAACACCGGGGAGCTGTTTTTT	TRBV12-3/TRBV12-4	TRBJ2-2	.	many
CASSLASGGSFSYEQYF	TGTGCCAGCAGTTTAGCTAGCGGGGGGTCCTTCTCCTACGAGCAGTACTTC	TRBV27	TRBJ2-7	TRBD2	few
CAIAGGWGTEAFF	TGTGCCATTGCAGGGGGCTGGGGCACTGAAGCTTTCTTT	TRBV7-9	TRBJ1-1	TRBD1	many
CSASGGASGDTQYF	TGCAGTGCTAGTGGCGGGGCCAGTGGGGATACGCAGTATTTT	TRBV20-1	TRBJ2-3	.	few
CASSPRDRSSYEQYF	TGTGCCAGCAGCCCCCGGGACAGGAGCTCCTACGAGCAGTACTTC	TRBV11-2	TRBJ2-7	TRBD1	many
CASSPRDLGTDTQYF	TGTGCCAGCAGCCCAAGGGACCTGGGCACAGATACGCAGTATTTT	TRBV7-9	TRBJ2-3	.	many
CSVMGGSSYEQYF	TGCAGCGTTATGGGCGGAAGCTCCTACGAGCAGTACTTC	TRBV29-1	TRBJ2-7	.	many
CASTTIQSMGYGYTF	TGTGCCAGCACTACCATCCAGTCAATGGGCTATGGCTACACCTTC	TRBV2	TRBJ1-2	.	.
CASNPWRVGQNTDTQYF	TGTGCCAGCAACCCCTGGAGGGTTGGACAGAACACAGATACGCAGTATTTT	TRBV7-8	TRBJ2-3	.	many
CATRGAVNTEAFF	TGTGCCACCAGGGGGGCAGTGAACACTGAAGCTTTCTTT	TRBV19	TRBJ1-1	TRBD1	many
CASIQGQREQYF	TGTGCCAGCATTCAGGGACAGCGGGAGCAGTACTTC	TRBV2	TRBJ2-7	TRBD1	.
CASSQVQGWAGELFF	TGCGCCAGCAGCCAAGTACAGGGTTGGGCCGGGGAGCTGTTTTTT	TRBV4-3	TRBJ2-2	.	few
CASSTTGFNSPLHF	TGTGCCAGCAGTACTACAGGGTTTAATTCACCCCTCCACTTT	TRBV27	TRBJ1-6	.	many
CASSLEPVPLDTGELFF	TGTGCCAGCAGCTTAGAGCCTGTGCCACTGGACACCGGGGAGCTGTTTTTT	TRBV11-2	TRBJ2-2	.	many
CASSYLGLAGADGELFF	TGTGCCAGCAGTTACCTAGGACTAGCGGGAGCTGACGGGGAGCTGTTTTTT	TRBV6-5	TRBJ2-2	TRBD2	few
CASSQAGLRNEQFF	TGCGCCAGCAGCCAAGCGGGACTCAGGAATGAGCAGTTCTTC	TRBV4-3	TRBJ2-1	.	.
CASSFSWDGEKLFF	TGTGCCAGCAGCTTCTCGTGGGACGGTGAAAAACTGTTTTTT	TRBV7-9	TRBJ1-4	.	many
CASSWLASDTQYF	TGTGCCAGCAGTTGGCTAGCTTCTGATACGCAGTATTTT	TRBV12-3/TRBV12-4	TRBJ2-3	.	many
CASSFGGGRKYEQYF	TGTGCCAGCAGTTTCGGCGGCGGGAGAAAATACGAGCAGTACTTC	TRBV12-3/TRBV12-4	TRBJ2-7	TRBD2	few
CSARDLGPEQYF	TGCAGTGCTAGGGACCTTGGTCCCGAGCAGTACTTC	TRBV20-1	TRBJ2-7	.	many
CSARTDNQPQHF	TGCAGTGCCCGGACGGACAATCAGCCCCAGCATTTT	TRBV20-1	TRBJ1-5	.	many
CASSLMTGEKYNEQFF	TGTGCCAGCAGCTTAATGACAGGGGAGAAATACAATGAGCAGTTCTTC	TRBV7-6	TRBJ2-1	TRBD1	.
CASSLVRSMNTEAFF	TGTGCCAGCAGTTTAGTTAGATCCATGAACACTGAAGCTTTCTTT	TRBV28	TRBJ1-1	.	many
CASSLKLAGVAHDTQYF	TGTGCCAGCAGTTTAAAACTAGCGGGGGTCGCTCATGATACGCAGTATTTT	TRBV12-3/TRBV12-4	TRBJ2-3	TRBD2	many
CASSYISRDGLQFF	TGTGCCAGCAGTTACATAAGCCGGGACGGACTGCAGTTCTTC	TRBV6-2/TRBV6-3	TRBJ2-1	.	once
CASSFAGTATYEQYF	TGTGCCAGCAGCTTCGCCGGGACAGCCACCTACGAGCAGTACTTC	TRBV11-1	TRBJ2-7	TRBD1	many
CASSLGSSRGETQYF	TGTGCCAGCAGCTTAGGTTCCAGCCGAGGTGAGACCCAGTACTTC	TRBV7-9	TRBJ2-5	.	few
CASSHIDPTFTGELFF	TGTGCCAGCAGCCATATAGACCCTACCTTCACCGGGGAGCTGTTTTTT	TRBV7-9	TRBJ2-2	.	.
CASSLRGLAGVEQYF	TGTGCCAGCAGCTTAAGAGGACTAGCGGGAGTCGAGCAGTACTTC	TRBV13	TRBJ2-7	TRBD2	many
CASSPRVGGLNEQFF	TGTGCCAGCAGCCCACGGGTGGGGGGACTGAATGAGCAGTTCTTC	TRBV7-9	TRBJ2-1	.	.
CATGSVRLAGPQETQYF	TGTGCCACCGGTTCGGTTCGGCTAGCGGGGCCTCAAGAGACCCAGTACTTC	TRBV19	TRBJ2-5	TRBD2	many
CASSLAPYGLAGGPTDTQYF	TGTGCCAGCAGCTTAGCGCCCTATGGACTAGCGGGGGGGCCCACAGATACGCAGTATTTT	TRBV7-2	TRBJ2-3	TRBD2	many
CASSLGTGIVEAFF	TGTGCCAGCAGCTTGGGAACAGGGATAGTTGAAGCTTTCTTT	TRBV5-5	TRBJ1-1	.	many
CASSLAGQGSTDTQYF	TGTGCCAGCAGCCTTGCGGGACAGGGAAGCACAGATACGCAGTATTTT	TRBV11-3	TRBJ2-3	TRBD1	few
CASSDGTGFGNQPQHF	TGTGCCAGCAGCGATGGGACAGGTTTTGGCAATCAGCCCCAGCATTTT	TRBV7-9	TRBJ1-5	TRBD1	.